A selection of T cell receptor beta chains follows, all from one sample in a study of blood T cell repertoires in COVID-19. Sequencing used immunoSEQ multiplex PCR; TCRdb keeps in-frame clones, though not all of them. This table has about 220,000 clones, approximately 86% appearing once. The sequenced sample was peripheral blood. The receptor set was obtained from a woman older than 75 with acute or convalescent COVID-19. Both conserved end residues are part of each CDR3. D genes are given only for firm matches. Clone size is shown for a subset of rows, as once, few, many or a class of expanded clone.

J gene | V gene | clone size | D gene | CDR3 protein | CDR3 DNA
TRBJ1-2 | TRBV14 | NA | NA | CASSQQTSQGGYTF | TGTGCCAGCAGCCAGCAGACATCTCAAGGAGGCTACACCTTC
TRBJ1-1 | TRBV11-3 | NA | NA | CASSSGTGGYLSTEAFF | TGTGCCAGCAGCTCGGGGACCGGGGGATATCTGAGCACTGAAGCTTTCTTT
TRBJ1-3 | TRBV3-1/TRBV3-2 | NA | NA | CASTSSTGNTIYF | TGTGCCAGCACCTCTTCAACAGGAAACACCATATATTTT
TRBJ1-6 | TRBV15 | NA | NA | CATSRDVRNSPLHF | TGTGCCACCAGCAGAGATGTGAGGAATTCACCCCTCCACTTT
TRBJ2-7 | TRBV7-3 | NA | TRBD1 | CASSPTGNNPREQYF | TGTGCCAGCAGCCCGACAGGGAACAATCCTAGAGAGCAGTACTTC
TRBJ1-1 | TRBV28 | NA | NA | CASSLPRLNTEAFF | TGTGCCAGCAGTTTGCCCAGGTTGAACACTGAAGCTTTCTTT
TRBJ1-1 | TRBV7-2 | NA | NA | CASSPTALNTEAFF | TGTGCCAGCAGCCCGACAGCCTTGAACACTGAAGCTTTCTTT
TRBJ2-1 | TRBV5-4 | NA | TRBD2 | CASSKLAGGSGEQFF | TGTGCCAGCAGCAAACTAGCGGGGGGATCAGGTGAGCAGTTCTTC
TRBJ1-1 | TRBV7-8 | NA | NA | CASSLVIPWATEAFF | TGTGCCAGCAGCTTAGTGATTCCCTGGGCGACTGAAGCTTTCTTT
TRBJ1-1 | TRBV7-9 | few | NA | CASSLSRATEAFF | TGTGCCAGCAGCTTAAGCAGGGCCACTGAAGCTTTCTTT
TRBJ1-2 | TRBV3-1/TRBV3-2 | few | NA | CASSDGQSGNYGYTF | TGTGCCAGCAGCGATGGACAGAGTGGAAACTATGGCTACACCTTC
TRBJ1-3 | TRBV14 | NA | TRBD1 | CASSQTGKASGNTIYF | TGTGCCAGCAGCCAGACAGGGAAGGCCTCTGGAAACACCATATATTTT
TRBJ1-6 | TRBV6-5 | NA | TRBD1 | CASSYSKAGGSPLHF | TGTGCCAGCAGTTACTCGAAGGCAGGGGGTTCACCCCTCCACTTT
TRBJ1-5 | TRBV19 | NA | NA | CASKGVQGESQPQHF | TGTGCCAGTAAGGGGGTTCAGGGAGAAAGTCAGCCCCAGCATTTT
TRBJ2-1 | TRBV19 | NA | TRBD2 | CASSIVGGAGRLNEQFF | TGTGCCAGTAGTATAGTCGGGGGAGCGGGGAGGTTAAATGAGCAGTTCTTC
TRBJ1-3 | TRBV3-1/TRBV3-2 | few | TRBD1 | CASSQAGTGTNTIYF | TGTGCCAGCAGCCAAGCGGGGACAGGGACAAACACCATATATTTT
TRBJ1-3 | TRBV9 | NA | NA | CASRGGTPLSGNTIYF | TGTGCCAGCAGAGGAGGGACTCCGCTTTCTGGAAACACCATATATTTT
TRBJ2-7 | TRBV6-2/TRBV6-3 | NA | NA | CASSYSQREQYF | TGTGCCAGCAGTTACTCGCAGCGAGAGCAGTACTTC
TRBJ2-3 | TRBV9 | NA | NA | CASSVTWDTQYF | TGTGCCAGCAGCGTAACTTGGGATACGCAGTATTTT
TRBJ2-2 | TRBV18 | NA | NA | CASSPRTGGATANTGELFF | TGTGCCAGCTCACCCAGGACTGGGGGGGCTACCGCGAACACCGGGGAGCTGTTTTTT